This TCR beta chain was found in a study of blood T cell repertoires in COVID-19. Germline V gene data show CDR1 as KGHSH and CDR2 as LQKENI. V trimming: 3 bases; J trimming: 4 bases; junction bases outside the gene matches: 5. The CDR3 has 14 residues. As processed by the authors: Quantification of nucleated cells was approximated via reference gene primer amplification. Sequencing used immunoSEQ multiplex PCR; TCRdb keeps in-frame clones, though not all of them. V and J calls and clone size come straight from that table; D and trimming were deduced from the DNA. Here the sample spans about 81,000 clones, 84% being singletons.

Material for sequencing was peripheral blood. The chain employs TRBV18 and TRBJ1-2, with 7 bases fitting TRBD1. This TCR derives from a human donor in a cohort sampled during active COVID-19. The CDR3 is CASSPGTDSYGYTF. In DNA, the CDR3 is TGTGCCAGCTCACCCGGGACAGATTCCTATGGCTACACCTTC.